This TCR beta chain was captured by sequencing in a study of shared clonotypes between healthy human individuals. CD8 cells regarded as naive lacked CD45RO, were positively chosen for CCR7, and omitted terminally differentiated effector memory CD45RA+ cells. TCRdb keeps only in-frame clones here, not all; method: immunoSEQ multiplex PCR. The table shows approximately 650,000 clones, with about 95% occurring only once. The CDR3 has 16 amino acids. In germline, CDR1 is MNHEY, CDR2 SMNVEV (reference sequence). The junction had 11 bases not matched to a gene; V was cut back by 4 bases and J by 6 bases. Source material: naive CD8+ T cells sorted from blood. This TCR derives from a woman aged 25 to 39 in good health. The rearrangement links TRBV27 to TRBJ1-5, with 8 bases identical to TRBD1. CDR3 residues: CASSSSTQGARQPQHF. For the CDR3, the DNA is TGTGCCAGCAGTTCGAGCACTCAGGGGGCGCGTCAGCCCCAGCATTTT.